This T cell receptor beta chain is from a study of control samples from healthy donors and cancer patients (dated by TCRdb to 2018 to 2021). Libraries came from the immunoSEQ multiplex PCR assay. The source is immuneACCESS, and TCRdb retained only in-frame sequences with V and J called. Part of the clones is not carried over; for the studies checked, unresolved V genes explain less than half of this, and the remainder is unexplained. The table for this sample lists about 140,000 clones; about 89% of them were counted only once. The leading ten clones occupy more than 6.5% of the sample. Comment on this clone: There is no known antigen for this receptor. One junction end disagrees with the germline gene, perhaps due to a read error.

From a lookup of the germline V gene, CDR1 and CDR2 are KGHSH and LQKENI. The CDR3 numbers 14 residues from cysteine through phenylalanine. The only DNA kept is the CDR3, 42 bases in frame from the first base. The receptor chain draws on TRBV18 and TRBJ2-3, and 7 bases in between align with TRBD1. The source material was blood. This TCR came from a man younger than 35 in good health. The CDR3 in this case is CASSPQTGTDTQYF. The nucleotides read TGTGCCAGCTCCCCACAGACAGGGACAGATACGCAGTATTTT.